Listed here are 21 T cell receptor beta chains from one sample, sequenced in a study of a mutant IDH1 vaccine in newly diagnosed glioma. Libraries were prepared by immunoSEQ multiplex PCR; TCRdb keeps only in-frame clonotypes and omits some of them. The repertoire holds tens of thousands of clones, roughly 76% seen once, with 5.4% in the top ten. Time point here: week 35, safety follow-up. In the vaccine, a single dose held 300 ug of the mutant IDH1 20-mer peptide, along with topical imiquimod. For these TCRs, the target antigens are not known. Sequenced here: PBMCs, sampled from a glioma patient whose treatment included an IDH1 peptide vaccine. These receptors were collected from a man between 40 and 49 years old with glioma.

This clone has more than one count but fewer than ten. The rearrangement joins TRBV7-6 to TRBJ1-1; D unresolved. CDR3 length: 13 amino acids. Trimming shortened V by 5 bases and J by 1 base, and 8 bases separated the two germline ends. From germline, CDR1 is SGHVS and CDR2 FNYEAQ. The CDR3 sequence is CASSPRRNTEAFF. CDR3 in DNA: TGTGCCAGCAGCCCACGGCGGAACACTGAAGCTTTCTTT.

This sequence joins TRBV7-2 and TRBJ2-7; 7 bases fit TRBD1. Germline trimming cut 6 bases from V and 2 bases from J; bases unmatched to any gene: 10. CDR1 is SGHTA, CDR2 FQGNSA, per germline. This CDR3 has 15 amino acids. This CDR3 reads CASSLPGQKTYEQYF. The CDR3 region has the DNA TGTGCCAGCAGTCTACCGGGACAGAAAACCTACGAGCAGTACTTC.

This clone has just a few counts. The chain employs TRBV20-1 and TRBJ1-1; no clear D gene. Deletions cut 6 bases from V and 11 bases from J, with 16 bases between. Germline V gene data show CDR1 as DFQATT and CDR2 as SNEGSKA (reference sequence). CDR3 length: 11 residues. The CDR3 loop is CSASGSQGAFF. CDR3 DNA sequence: TGCAGTGCAAGTGGGTCCCAAGGCGCTTTCTTT.

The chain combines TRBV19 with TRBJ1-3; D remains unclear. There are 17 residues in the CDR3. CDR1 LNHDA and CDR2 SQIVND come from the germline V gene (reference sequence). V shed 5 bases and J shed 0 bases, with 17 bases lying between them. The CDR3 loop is CASSPSPSGVSGNTIYF. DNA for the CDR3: TGTGCCAGTAGTCCGTCCCCTTCTGGGGTCTCTGGAAACACCATATATTTT.

This CDR3 reads CAWRTGLANTQYF. In nucleotides, the CDR3 is TGTGCCTGGAGAACAGGGTTGGCAAATACGCAGTATTTT. The chain couples TRBV30 to TRBJ2-3; tentatively, D is TRBD1 (6 bases). Per the germline V gene, CDR1 is GTSNPN and CDR2 is SVGIG (reference sequence). V was pared by 3 bases and J by 7 bases, with 14 bases between. There are 13 residues in the CDR3.

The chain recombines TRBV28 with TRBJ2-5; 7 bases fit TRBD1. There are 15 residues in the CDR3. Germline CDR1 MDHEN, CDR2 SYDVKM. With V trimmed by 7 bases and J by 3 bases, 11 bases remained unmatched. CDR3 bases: TGTGCCAGCACAATCACAGGGGTAGGGAAAGAGACCCAGTACTTC. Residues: CASTITGVGKETQYF.

Here the CDR3 DNA reads TGTGCCACCAGCCGGGACAGGGTGAATAATTCACCCCTCCACTTT. Its protein product is CATSRDRVNNSPLHF. The rearrangement joins TRBV15 to TRBJ1-6; TRBD1 agrees at 9 bases. Losses at the gene ends were 5 bases for V and 5 bases for J; bases not matched to a gene: 4. The CDR3 is 15 residues long. The germline V gene encodes CDR1 LNHNV and CDR2 YYDKDF (reference sequence).

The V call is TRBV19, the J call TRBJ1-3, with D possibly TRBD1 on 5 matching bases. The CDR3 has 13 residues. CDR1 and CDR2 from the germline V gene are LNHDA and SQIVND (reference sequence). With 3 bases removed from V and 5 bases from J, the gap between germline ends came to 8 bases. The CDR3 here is CASSMEGRNTIYF. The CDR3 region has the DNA TGTGCCAGTAGTATGGAGGGGAGAAACACCATATATTTT.

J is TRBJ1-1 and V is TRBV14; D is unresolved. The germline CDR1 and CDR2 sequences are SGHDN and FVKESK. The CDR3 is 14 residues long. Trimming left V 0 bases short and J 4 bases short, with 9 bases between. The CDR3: CASSQEAEVTEAFF. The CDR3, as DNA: TGTGCCAGCAGCCAAGAGGCGGAGGTCACTGAAGCTTTCTTT.

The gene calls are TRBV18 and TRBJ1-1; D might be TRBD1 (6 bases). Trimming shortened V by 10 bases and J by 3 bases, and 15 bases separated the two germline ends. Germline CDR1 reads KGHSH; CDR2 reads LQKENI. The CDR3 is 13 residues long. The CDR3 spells CATHRGADTEAFF. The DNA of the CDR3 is TGTGCCACCCACCGGGGGGCAGACACTGAAGCTTTCTTT.

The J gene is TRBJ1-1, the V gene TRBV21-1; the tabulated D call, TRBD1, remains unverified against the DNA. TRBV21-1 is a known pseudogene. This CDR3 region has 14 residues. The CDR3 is CASSATVLNTEAFF. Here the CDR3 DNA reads TGTGCCAGCAGCGCGACAGTCTTGAACACTGAAGCTTTCTTT.

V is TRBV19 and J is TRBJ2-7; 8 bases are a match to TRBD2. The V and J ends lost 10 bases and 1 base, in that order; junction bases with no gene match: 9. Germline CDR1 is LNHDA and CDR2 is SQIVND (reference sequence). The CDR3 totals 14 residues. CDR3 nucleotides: TGTGCCACCCGGAGGACTAGCTCATCCTACGAGCAGTACTTC. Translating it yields CATRRTSSSYEQYF.

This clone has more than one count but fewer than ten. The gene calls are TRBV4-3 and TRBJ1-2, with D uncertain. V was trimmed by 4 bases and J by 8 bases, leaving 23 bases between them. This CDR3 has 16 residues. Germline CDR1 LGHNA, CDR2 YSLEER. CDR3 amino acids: CASSPERRAILGGYTF. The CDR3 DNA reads TGCGCCAGCAGCCCTGAACGTAGGGCGATTCTTGGCGGCTACACCTTC.

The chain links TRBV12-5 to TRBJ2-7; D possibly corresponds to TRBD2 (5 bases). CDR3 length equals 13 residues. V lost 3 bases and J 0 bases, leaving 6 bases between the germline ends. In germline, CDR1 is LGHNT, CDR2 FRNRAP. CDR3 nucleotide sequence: TGTGCTAGTGGTTTACGGGGCTCCTACGAGCAGTACTTC. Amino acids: CASGLRGSYEQYF. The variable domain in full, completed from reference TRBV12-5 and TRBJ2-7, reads DARVTQTPRHKVTEMGQEVTMRCQPILGHNTVFWYRQTMMQGLELLAYFRNRAPLDDSGMPKDRFSAEMPDATLATLKIQPSEPRDSAVYFCASGLRGSYEQYFGPGTRLTVT.

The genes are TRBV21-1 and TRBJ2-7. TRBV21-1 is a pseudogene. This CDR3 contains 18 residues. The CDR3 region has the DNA TGTGCCAGCAGCAAAGATGTTGTCCGGAAGTTCGTCTCCTACGAGCAGTACTTC. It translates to CASSKDVVRKFVSYEQYF.

The CDR3 sequence: CAISALGGASKETQYF. The CDR3 coding sequence is TGTGCCATCAGTGCCCTAGGGGGGGCCTCTAAAGAGACCCAGTACTTC. V usage is TRBV10-3 and J usage is TRBJ2-5; D might be TRBD2 (7 bases). The CDR3 extends over 16 amino acids. Trimming cost V 4 bases and J 3 bases, with 18 bases left between them. Germline lookup yields CDR1 ENHRY and CDR2 SYGVKD.

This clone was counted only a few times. CDR3 DNA sequence: TGTGCCACCAGGAAGGAGGCGGCGGGGAATGAGCAGTTCTTC. Protein product: CATRKEAAGNEQFF. V usage is TRBV15 and J usage is TRBJ2-1; TRBD2 might be the D (6 bases). The length of the CDR3 is 14 residues. CDR1 and CDR2 from the germline V gene are LNHNV and YYDKDF (reference sequence). The V end lost 6 bases, the J end lost 7 bases, and 16 bases lay between the germline ends.

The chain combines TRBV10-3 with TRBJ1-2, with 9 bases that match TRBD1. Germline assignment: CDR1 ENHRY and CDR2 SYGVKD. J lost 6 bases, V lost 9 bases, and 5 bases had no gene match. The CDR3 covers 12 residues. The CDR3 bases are TGTGCCATGGAGGACAGGGGCCATGGCTACACCTTC. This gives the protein CAMEDRGHGYTF.

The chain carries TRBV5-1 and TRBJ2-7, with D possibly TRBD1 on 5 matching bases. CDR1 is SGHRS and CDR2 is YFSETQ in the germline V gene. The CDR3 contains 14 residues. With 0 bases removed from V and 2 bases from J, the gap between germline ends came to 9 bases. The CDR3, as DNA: TGCGCCAGCAGCTTGGTTCCAGGGACCTACGAGCAGTACTTC. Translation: CASSLVPGTYEQYF.

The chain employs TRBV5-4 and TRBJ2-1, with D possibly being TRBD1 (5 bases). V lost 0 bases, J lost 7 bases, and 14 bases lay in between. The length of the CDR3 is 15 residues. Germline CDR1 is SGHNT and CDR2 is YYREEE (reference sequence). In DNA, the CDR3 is TGTGCCAGCAGCTTGGGTAGTCCAGGGTCGAATGAGCAGTTCTTC. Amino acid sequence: CASSLGSPGSNEQFF.

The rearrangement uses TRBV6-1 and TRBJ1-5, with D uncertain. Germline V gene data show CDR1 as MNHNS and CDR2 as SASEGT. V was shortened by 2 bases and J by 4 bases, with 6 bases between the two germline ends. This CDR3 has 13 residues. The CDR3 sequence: CASSEIGNQPQHF. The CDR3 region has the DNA TGTGCCAGCAGTGAAATTGGGAATCAGCCCCAGCATTTT.